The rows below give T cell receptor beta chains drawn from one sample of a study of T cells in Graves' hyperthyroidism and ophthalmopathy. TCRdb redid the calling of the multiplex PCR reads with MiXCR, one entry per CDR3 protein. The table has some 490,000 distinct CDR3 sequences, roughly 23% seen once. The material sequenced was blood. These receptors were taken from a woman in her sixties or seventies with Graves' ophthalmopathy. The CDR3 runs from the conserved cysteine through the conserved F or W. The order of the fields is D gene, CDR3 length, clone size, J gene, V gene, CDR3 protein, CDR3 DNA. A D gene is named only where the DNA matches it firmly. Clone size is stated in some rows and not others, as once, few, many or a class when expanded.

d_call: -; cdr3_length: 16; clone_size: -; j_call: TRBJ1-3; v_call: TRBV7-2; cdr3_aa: CASSQTTGSSGNTIYF; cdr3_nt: TGCGCCAGCAGCCAAACTACAGGCTCCTCTGGAAACACCATATATTTT
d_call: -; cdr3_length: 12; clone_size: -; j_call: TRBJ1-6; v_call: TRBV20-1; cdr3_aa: CSAKTGSSPLHF; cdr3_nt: TGCAGTGCAAAAACAGGGTCCTCACCCCTCCACTTT
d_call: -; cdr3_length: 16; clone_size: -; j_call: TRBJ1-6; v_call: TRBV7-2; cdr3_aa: CASSLAGGSYNSPLHF; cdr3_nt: TGTGCCAGCAGCTTAGCGGGAGGCTCCTATAATTCACCCCTCCACTTT
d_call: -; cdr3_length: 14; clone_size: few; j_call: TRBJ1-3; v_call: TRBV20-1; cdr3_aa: CSATLAGGGNTIYF; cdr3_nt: TGCAGTGCTACCCTAGCTGGGGGCGGAAACACCATATATTTT
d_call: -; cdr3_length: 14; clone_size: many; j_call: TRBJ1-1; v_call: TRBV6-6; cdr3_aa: CASSYSGQDTEAFF; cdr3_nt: TGTGCCAGCAGTTACTCGGGGCAGGACACTGAAGCTTTCTTT
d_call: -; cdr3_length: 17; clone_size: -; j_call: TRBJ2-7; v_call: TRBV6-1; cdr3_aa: CASRTMTGTIYSYEQYF; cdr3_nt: TGTGCCAGCAGAACCATGACGGGGACAATTTACTCCTACGAGCAGTACTTC
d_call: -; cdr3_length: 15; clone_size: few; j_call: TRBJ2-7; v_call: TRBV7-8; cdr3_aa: CASSSYRDNSYEQYF; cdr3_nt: TGTGCCAGCAGCTCATACAGGGATAACTCCTACGAGCAGTACTTC
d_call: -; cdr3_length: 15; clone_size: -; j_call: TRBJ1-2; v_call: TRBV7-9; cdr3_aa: CASSEPGADPYGYTF; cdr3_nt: TGTGCCAGCAGCGAGCCCGGGGCCGACCCCTATGGCTACACCTTC
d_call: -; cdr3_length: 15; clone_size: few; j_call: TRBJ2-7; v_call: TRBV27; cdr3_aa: CASSLSRGLGYEQYF; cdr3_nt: TGTGCCAGCAGTTTATCGCGGGGCTTGGGGTACGAGCAGTACTTC
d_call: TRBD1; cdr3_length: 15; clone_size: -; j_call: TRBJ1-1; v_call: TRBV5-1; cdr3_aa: CASSLAPGGIGEAFF; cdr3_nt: TGCGCCAGCAGCTTGGCCCCAGGGGGGATCGGTGAAGCTTTCTTT
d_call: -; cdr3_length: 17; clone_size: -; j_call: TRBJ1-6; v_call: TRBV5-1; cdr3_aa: CASSPGRELSYNSPLHF; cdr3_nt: TGCGCCAGCAGCCCGGGACGGGAGCTCTCCTATAATTCACCCCTCCACTTT
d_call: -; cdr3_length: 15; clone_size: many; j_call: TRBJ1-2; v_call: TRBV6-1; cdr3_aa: CASSARPQGRDGYTF; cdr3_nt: TGTGCCAGCAGTGCCCGCCCGCAGGGGAGAGATGGCTACACCTTC
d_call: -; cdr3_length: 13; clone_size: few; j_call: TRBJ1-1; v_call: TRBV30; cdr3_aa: CAWTRQGNTEAFF; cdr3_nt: TGTGCCTGGACGCGGCAGGGGAACACTGAAGCTTTCTTT
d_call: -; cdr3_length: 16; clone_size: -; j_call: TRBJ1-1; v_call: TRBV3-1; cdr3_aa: CASSLWRGNRITEAFF; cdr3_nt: TGTGCCAGCAGCCTTTGGCGGGGGAATCGGATCACTGAAGCTTTCTTT
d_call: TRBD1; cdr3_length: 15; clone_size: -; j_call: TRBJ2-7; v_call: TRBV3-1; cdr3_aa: CASSSRDRYDYEQYF; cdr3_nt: TGTGCCAGCAGCAGCCGGGACAGGTATGATTACGAGCAGTACTTC
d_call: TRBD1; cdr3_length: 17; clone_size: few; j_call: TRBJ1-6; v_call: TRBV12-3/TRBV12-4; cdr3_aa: CASSLRWTGTGNSPLHF; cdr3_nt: TGTGCCAGCAGTTTAAGGTGGACCGGGACAGGGAATTCACCCCTCCACTTT
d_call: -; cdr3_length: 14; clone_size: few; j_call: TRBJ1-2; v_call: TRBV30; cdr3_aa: CAWTHPGRLYGYTF; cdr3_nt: TGTGCCTGGACCCATCCGGGACGATTGTATGGCTACACCTTC
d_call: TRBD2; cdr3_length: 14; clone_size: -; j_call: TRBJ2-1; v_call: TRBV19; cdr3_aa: CASRSAGGRNEQFF; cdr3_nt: TGTGCCAGTAGGTCAGCGGGAGGGCGGAATGAGCAGTTCTTC
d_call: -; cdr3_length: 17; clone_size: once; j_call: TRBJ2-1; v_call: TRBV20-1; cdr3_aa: CSSVSWAGTNSYNEQFF; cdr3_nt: TGCAGCTCAGTATCGTGGGCCGGTACTAACTCCTACAATGAGCAGTTCTTC
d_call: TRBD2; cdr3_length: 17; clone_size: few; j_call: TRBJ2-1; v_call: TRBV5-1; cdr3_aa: CASSLGAGEPTYNEQFF; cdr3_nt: TGCGCCAGCAGCTTGGGTGCGGGAGAGCCCACATACAATGAGCAGTTCTTC
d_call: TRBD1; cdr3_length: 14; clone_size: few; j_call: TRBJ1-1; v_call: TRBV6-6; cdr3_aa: CASSYWDRPTEAFF; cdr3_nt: TGTGCCAGCAGTTACTGGGACAGGCCTACTGAAGCTTTCTTT
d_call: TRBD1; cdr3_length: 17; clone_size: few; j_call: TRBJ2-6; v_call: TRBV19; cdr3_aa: CASTKRQGIPGANVLTF; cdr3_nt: TGTGCCAGTACTAAGCGACAGGGGATCCCTGGGGCCAACGTCCTGACTTTC
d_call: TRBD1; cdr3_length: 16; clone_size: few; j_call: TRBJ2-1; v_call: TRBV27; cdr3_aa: CASTLLGTGVHNEQFF; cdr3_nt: TGTGCCAGCACTCTACTGGGGACAGGGGTACACAATGAGCAGTTCTTC
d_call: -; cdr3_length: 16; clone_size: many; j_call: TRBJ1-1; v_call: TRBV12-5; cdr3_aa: CASGSGPGTTLTEAFF; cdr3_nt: TGTGCTAGTGGTTCCGGACCGGGAACAACACTAACTGAAGCTTTCTTT
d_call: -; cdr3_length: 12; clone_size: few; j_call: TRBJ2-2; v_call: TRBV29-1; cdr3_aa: CSVVELSGELFF; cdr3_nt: TGCAGCGTTGTTGAGCTTTCCGGGGAGCTGTTTTTT
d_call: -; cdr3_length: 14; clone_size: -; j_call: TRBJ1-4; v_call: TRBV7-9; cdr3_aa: CASRTTGRREKLFF; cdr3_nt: TGTGCCAGCAGGACCACAGGGCGCCGGGAAAAACTGTTTTTT
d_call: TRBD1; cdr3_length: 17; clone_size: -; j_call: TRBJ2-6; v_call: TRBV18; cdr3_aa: CASSLRDRASGANVLTF; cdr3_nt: TGTGCCAGCTCACTCCGGGACAGAGCCTCTGGGGCCAACGTCCTGACTTTC
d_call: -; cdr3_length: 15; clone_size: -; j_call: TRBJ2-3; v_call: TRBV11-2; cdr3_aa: CASSEGGLSTDTQYF; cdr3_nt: TGTGCCAGCAGCGAAGGGGGGCTCAGCACAGATACGCAGTATTTT
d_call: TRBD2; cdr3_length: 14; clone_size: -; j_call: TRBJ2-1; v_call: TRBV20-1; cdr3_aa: CSANGLAGGDEQFF; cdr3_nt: TGCAGTGCCAACGGACTAGCGGGAGGCGATGAGCAGTTCTTC
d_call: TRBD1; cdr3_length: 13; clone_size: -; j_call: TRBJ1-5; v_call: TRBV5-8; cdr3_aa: CASSGDRGQPQHF; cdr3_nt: TGTGCCAGCAGCGGCGACAGGGGTCAGCCCCAGCATTTT
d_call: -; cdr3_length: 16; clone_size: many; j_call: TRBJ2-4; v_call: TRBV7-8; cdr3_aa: CASSPLGGLGKNIQYF; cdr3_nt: TGTGCCAGCAGCCCACTCGGGGGGCTAGGCAAAAACATTCAGTACTTC
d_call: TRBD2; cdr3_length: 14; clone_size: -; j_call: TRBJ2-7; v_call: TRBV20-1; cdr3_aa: CSARPAGVAYEQYF; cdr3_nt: TGCAGTGCTAGACCAGCGGGAGTTGCTTACGAGCAGTACTTC
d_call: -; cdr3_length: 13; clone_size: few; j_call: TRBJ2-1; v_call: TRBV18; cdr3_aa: CASSQGLQDEQFF; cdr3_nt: TGTGCCAGCTCCCAGGGACTTCAGGATGAGCAGTTCTTC
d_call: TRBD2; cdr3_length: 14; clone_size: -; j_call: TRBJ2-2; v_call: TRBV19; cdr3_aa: CASSRLAGSGELFF; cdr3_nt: TGTGCCAGTTCCAGACTAGCGGGTTCCGGGGAGCTGTTTTTT
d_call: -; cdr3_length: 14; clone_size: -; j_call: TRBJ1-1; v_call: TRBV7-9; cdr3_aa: CASSFMGGGTEAFF; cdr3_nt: TGTGCCAGCAGCTTCATGGGGGGCGGGACTGAAGCTTTCTTT
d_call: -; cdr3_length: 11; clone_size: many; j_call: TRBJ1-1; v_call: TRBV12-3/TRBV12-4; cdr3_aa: CASSLRREAFF; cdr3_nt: TGTGCCAGCAGTCTCAGACGTGAAGCTTTCTTT
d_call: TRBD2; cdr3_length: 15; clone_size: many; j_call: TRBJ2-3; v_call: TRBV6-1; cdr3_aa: CASRPAGGPSDTQYF; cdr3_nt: TGTGCCAGCAGGCCAGCGGGAGGGCCCTCAGATACGCAGTATTTT
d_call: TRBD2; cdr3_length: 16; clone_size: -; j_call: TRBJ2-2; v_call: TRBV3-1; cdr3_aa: CASSQTSGSNTGELFF; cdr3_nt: TGTGCCAGCAGCCAGACTAGCGGGAGTAACACCGGGGAGCTGTTTTTT
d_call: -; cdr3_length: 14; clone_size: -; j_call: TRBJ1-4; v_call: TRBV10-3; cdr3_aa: CAISPAGANEKLFF; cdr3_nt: TGTGCCATCAGCCCGGCAGGGGCTAATGAAAAACTGTTTTTT
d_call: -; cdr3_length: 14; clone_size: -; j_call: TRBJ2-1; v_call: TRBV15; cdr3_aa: CATSTGWGDNEQFF; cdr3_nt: TGTGCCACCAGCACCGGTTGGGGAGACAATGAGCAGTTCTTC
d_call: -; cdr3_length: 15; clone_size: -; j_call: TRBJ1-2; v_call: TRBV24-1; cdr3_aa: CATSDRGEGGYGYTF; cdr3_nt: TGTGCCACCAGTGACCGGGGAGAGGGCGGCTATGGCTACACCTTC
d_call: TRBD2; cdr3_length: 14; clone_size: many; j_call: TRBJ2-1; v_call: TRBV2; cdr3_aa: CASSLAGQANEQFF; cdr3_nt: TGTGCCAGCAGTCTAGCGGGGCAGGCGAATGAGCAGTTCTTC
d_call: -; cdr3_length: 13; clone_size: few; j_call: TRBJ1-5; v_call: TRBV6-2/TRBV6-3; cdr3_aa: CASTSSGGQPQHF; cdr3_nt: TGTGCCAGCACCTCCTCGGGCGGTCAGCCCCAGCATTTT
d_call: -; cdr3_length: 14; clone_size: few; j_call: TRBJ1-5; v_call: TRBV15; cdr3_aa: CATTKTGLGQPQHF; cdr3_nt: TGTGCCACCACCAAGACAGGTTTGGGTCAGCCCCAGCATTTT
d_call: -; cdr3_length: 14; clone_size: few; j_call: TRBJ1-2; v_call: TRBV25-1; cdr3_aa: CASSEVTGSYGYTF; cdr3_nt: TGTGCCAGCAGTGAGGTGACCGGGTCCTATGGCTACACCTTC
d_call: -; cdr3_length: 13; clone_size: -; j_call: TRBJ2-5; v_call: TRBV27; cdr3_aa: CASSLLLGETQYF; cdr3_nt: TGTGCCAGCAGTTTGTTGTTGGGTGAGACCCAGTACTTC
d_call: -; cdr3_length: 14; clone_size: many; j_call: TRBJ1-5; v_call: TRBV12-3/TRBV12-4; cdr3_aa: CASSLRSNRQPQHF; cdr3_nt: TGTGCCAGCAGTTTGAGGAGCAACAGGCAGCCCCAGCATTTT
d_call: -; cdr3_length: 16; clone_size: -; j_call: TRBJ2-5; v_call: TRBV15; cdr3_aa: CATSRDRPTRGETQYF; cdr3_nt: TGTGCCACCAGCAGAGATCGCCCGACCCGGGGAGAGACCCAGTACTTC
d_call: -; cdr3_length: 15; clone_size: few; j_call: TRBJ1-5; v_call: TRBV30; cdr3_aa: CAWSVGLRGNQPQHF; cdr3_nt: TGTGCCTGGAGTGTAGGCCTTCGGGGCAATCAGCCCCAGCATTTT
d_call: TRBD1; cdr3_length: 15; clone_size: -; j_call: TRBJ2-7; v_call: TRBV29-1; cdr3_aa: CSAEDPGQGIYEQYF; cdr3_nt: TGCAGCGCTGAAGATCCCGGACAGGGTATCTACGAGCAGTACTTC
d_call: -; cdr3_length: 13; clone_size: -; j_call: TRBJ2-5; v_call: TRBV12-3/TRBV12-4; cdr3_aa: CASSPGEQETQYF; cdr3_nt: TGTGCCAGCAGTCCGGGTGAACAAGAGACCCAGTACTTC